The present T cell receptor (beta chain) was sequenced within a study of blood T cell repertoires in COVID-19. Study in general: Samples representing acute and convalescent COVID-19 were sourced from the United States, Italy and Spain. The cDNA or gDNA used as material had been derived from T cells, B-cell-depleted T cells, or PBMCs.

After removal of 0 bases from V and 4 bases from J, the junction contained 5 bases not matched to a gene. CDR3 size: 16 residues. Germline assignment: CDR1 SGHTA and CDR2 FQGNSA. Clones were sequenced by immunoSEQ multiplex PCR, and TCRdb holds only the in-frame ones, with some missing. The sample carries more than 200,000 clones, roughly four fifths recorded once. This TCR was recovered from a man aged 55 to 70 who had recovered from COVID-19. The specimen sequenced was PBMCs or T cells enriched from blood (not recorded which). V and J are TRBV7-2 and TRBJ1-3; TRBD1 matches at 8 bases. DNA of the CDR3: TGTGCCAGCAGCTTAGCGCAGGGGGCGAGGGGAAACACCATATATTTT. This encodes CASSLAQGARGNTIYF.